The 25 T cell receptor beta chains listed next were all sequenced from one sample in a study of T cells in localized non-small cell lung cancer. Profiled with immunoSEQ multiplex PCR; TCRdb holds only in-frame clones, not every one. The profile shows almost 65,000 clones, about nine tenths of them singletons. Specimen: peripheral blood, collected before any cancer treatment. These TCRs come from a woman between 35 and 75 years old with stage I lung adenocarcinoma.

The rearrangement links TRBV2 to TRBJ2-5, with D perhaps TRBD1 or TRBD2 (5 bases each). Looked up from germline, CDR1 is SNHLY and CDR2 is FYNNEI. The CDR3 totals 15 residues. V lost 5 bases to trimming and J lost 7 bases, with 20 bases between them. The CDR3 here is CASSRTTTRGGTQYF. The CDR3 nucleotides are TGTGCCAGCAGTCGGACCACCACGCGTGGGGGGACCCAGTACTTC.

This clone appeared once. The J gene is TRBJ1-5, the V gene TRBV6-6; D not certain. The CDR3 runs 14 residues. CDR1 and CDR2 from the germline V gene are MNHNY and SVGAGI (reference sequence). Deletions cut 0 bases from V and 5 bases from J, with 8 bases between. CDR3 residues: CASSYSRSDQPQHF. Here the CDR3 DNA reads TGTGCCAGCAGTTACTCGCGAAGCGATCAGCCCCAGCATTTT.

The chain has TRBV28 and TRBJ1-2, with 12 bases matching TRBD1. Germline CDR1 is MDHEN and CDR2 is SYDVKM. V was clipped by 6 bases and J by 2 bases; unmatched bases: 10. This CDR3 region has 17 residues. CDR3 amino acids: CASRTAGTGGLNYGYTF. Here the CDR3 DNA reads TGTGCCAGCAGAACCGCCGGGACAGGGGGCCTCAACTATGGCTACACCTTC.

This clone was seen only a few times. V is TRBV5-1 and J is TRBJ1-2; D call uncertain. CDR3 length: 15 residues. V was shortened by 4 bases and J by 4 bases, with 17 bases between the two germline ends. Germline-derived CDR1 and CDR2 are SGHRS and YFSETQ. The CDR3 nucleotides read TGCGCCAGCAGCCTTGGCTCTTCCGAGACCTATGGCTACACCTTC. Its translation: CASSLGSSETYGYTF. Full variable domain (remainder filled in from reference TRBV5-1 and TRBJ1-2): KAGVTQTPRYLIKTRGQQVTLSCSPISGHRSVSWYQQTPGQGLQFLFEYFSETQRNKGNFPGRFSGRQFSNSRSEMNVSTLELGDSALYLCASSLGSSETYGYTFGSGTRLTVV.

The chain employs TRBV6-1 and TRBJ1-2; a possible D gene is TRBD1 (6 bases). In germline, CDR1 is MNHNS, CDR2 SASEGT. The CDR3 is 12 amino acids. Trimming pared 11 bases from V and 4 bases from J, leaving 14 bases between. The CDR3 protein is CAVGGGLYGYTF. The CDR3 DNA reads TGTGCCGTCGGTGGGGGGCTCTATGGCTACACCTTC.

This rearrangement joins TRBV7-9 to TRBJ1-4; D possibly corresponds to TRBD1 (6 bases). CDR1 and CDR2 from the germline V gene are SEHNR and FQNEAQ (reference sequence). The CDR3 loop spans 14 amino acids. V gave up 5 bases and J gave up 7 bases, with 14 bases separating them. The chain's CDR3 is CASSQRGGSEKLFF. CDR3 in DNA: TGTGCCAGCAGCCAGAGGGGGGGTAGTGAAAAACTGTTTTTT.

The chain uses TRBV28 and TRBJ1-2; D is unresolved. CDR3 length: 12 amino acids. Germline CDR1 is MDHEN and CDR2 is SYDVKM. With 9 bases removed from V and 4 bases from J, the gap between germline ends came to 12 bases. CDR3 in amino acids: CASSELRYGYTF. The CDR3 nucleotides are TGTGCCAGTTCCGAGCTACGCTATGGCTACACCTTC.

V gene TRBV5-8 combines with J gene TRBJ1-4; TRBD1 is a possible D gene (6 bases). V was clipped by 3 bases and J by 8 bases, with 14 bases between them. The CDR3 consists of 14 residues. The V gene's germline CDR1 is SGHTS and CDR2 YDEGEE. The CDR3 DNA reads TGTGCCAGCAGCTCACAGGGCATAGAGGAAAAACTGTTTTTT. It translates to CASSSQGIEEKLFF.

By share, this clone counts as medium-sized (0.01 to 0.1%). The chain employs TRBV30 and TRBJ2-7; 12 bases fit TRBD2. J was trimmed by 12 bases and V by 1 base; bases with no gene match: 7. The CDR3 is 13 residues long. Looked up from germline, CDR1 is GTSNPN and CDR2 is SVGIG (reference sequence). This CDR3 is CAWSASTSGRLYF. CDR3 nucleotides: TGTGCCTGGAGTGCTAGTACTAGCGGGAGGCTGTACTTC.

The chain is built from TRBV6-6 and TRBJ1-5; 10 positions agree with TRBD1. The germline V gene encodes CDR1 MNHNY and CDR2 SVGAGI (reference sequence). This CDR3 has 13 amino acids. Trimming cost V 9 bases and J 9 bases; bases outside gene matches: 8. CDR3 region: CASVETGGRPQHF. CDR3 bases: TGTGCCAGTGTCGAGACAGGGGGCCGGCCCCAGCATTTT.

This chain links TRBV27 with TRBJ1-1; TRBD1 aligns across 7 bases. V shed 5 bases, J shed 0 bases, and the junction held 15 bases outside the gene matches. The CDR3 totals 18 residues. Germline CDR1 is MNHEY and CDR2 is SMNVEV (reference sequence). Here the CDR3 reads CASSTNTLDRDLNTEAFF. DNA of the CDR3: TGTGCCAGCAGTACAAATACCCTCGACAGGGACCTGAACACTGAAGCTTTCTTT.

The chain combines TRBV5-5 with TRBJ2-5; the D is unclear. V was trimmed by 4 bases and J by 1 base, leaving 20 bases between them. This CDR3 is 17 amino acids long. Germline V gives CDR1 SGHKS, CDR2 YYEKEE (reference sequence). CDR3 sequence (DNA): TGTGCCAGCAGCCCGTACTTTAGTAGCCTAAGCCAAGAGACCCAGTACTTC. This gives the protein CASSPYFSSLSQETQYF.

The chain employs TRBV18 and TRBJ2-7, with TRBD1 matching over 8 bases. The V and J ends lost 6 bases and 4 bases, in that order; junction bases with no gene match: 5. Germline CDR1 is KGHSH and CDR2 is LQKENI. This CDR3 has 13 amino acids. The CDR3 DNA is TGTGCCAGCTCCCGGGACAGGAGTTACGAGCAGTACTTC. This translates into CASSRDRSYEQYF.

Only one count was recorded for this clone. Because it lacks the conserved phenylalanine or tryptophan at the end, this CDR3 is likely a read error. This sequence joins TRBV6-6 and TRBJ1-1; D ambiguous. The germline V gene encodes CDR1 MNHNY and CDR2 SVGAGI (reference sequence). Between the trimmed V and J ends, which lost 2 bases and 1 base, there was a span of 11 bases. This CDR3 is 15 amino acids long. CDR3 loop: CASSYGQDGNTEAFL. In DNA, the CDR3 is TGTGCCAGCAGTTACGGCCAGGATGGGAACACTGAAGCTTTCCTT.

The chain links TRBV7-9 to TRBJ1-3; perhaps TRBD1 as D (5 bases). This CDR3 is built from 13 residues. The V end was cut by 2 bases, the J end by 3 bases, with 5 bases between. Per the germline V gene, CDR1 is SEHNR and CDR2 is FQNEAQ (reference sequence). The CDR3 loop reads CASSLQGGNTIYF. The CDR3 region has the DNA TGTGCCAGCAGCTTACAGGGTGGAAACACCATATATTTT.

This sequence joins TRBV6-5 and TRBJ2-5; maybe TRBD1 (6 bases). Looked up from germline, CDR1 is MNHEY and CDR2 is SVGAGI. CDR3 length: 13 amino acids. Trimming took off 7 bases at V and 3 bases at J, with 12 bases between the two ends. In nucleotides, the CDR3 is TGTGCCAGCACCCCCCCAGGGGAAGAGACCCAGTACTTC. Amino acid sequence: CASTPPGEETQYF.

The chain has TRBV10-2 and TRBJ2-7; the D is unclear. In germline, CDR1 is WSHSY, CDR2 SAAADI. The CDR3 is 13 residues long. Trimming took off 4 bases at V and 1 base at J, with 8 bases between the two ends. Here the CDR3 reads CASSGRNSYEQYF. The CDR3 nucleotides read TGCGCCAGCAGTGGACGGAATTCCTACGAGCAGTACTTC.

This clone has a single count. The chain is built from TRBV7-2 and TRBJ2-7; tentative D call: TRBD1 (5 bases). Germline V lookup: CDR1 SGHTA, CDR2 FQGNSA. CDR3 length: 15 residues. The V end lost 1 base, the J end lost 3 bases, and 13 bases lay between the germline ends. Here the CDR3 reads CASSLGQGVNYEQYF. In DNA, the CDR3 is TGTGCCAGCAGCTTAGGGCAGGGCGTCAACTACGAGCAGTACTTC.

V is TRBV18 and J is TRBJ1-1; no reliable D call. CDR3 length equals 15 residues. Germline V CDR1 and CDR2: KGHSH, LQKENI. Trimming removed 0 bases at V and 1 base at J, with 9 bases between. As DNA, the CDR3 is TGTGCCAGCTCACCACCGTCCACTACGAACACTGAAGCTTTCTTT. Translating it yields CASSPPSTTNTEAFF.

The V gene is TRBV6-5, the J gene TRBJ1-5; D is undetermined. The CDR3 loop spans 13 amino acids. Germline V CDR1 and CDR2: MNHEY, SVGAGI. Between the trimmed V and J ends, which lost 0 bases and 5 bases, there was a span of 5 bases. The CDR3 loop is CASSYSEDQPQHF. CDR3 coding DNA: TGTGCCAGCAGTTACTCTGAGGATCAGCCCCAGCATTTT.

The CDR3 is CASSSTAVKETQYF. The CDR3 DNA reads as TGTGCCAGCAGCTCCACCGCAGTTAAAGAGACCCAGTACTTC. The rearrangement joins TRBV11-2 to TRBJ2-5; unclear D gene. The CDR3 is 14 residues long. The V gene's germline CDR1 is SGHAT and CDR2 FQNNGV. The V gene lost 4 bases and the J gene lost 3 bases, with 12 bases spanning the gap. The full variable domain, in which reference TRBV11-2 and TRBJ2-5 provide the parts outside the CDR3, is EAGVAQSPRYKIIEKRQSVAFWCNPISGHATLYWYQQILGQGPKLLIQFQNNGVVDDSQLPKDRFSAERLKGVDSTLKIQPAKLEDSAVYLCASSSTAVKETQYFGPGTRLLVL.

The rearrangement joins TRBV6-6 to TRBJ1-1; 8 bases match TRBD1. J was trimmed by 6 bases and V by 5 bases; bases with no gene match: 11. The CDR3 length is 15 residues. Germline V CDR1 and CDR2: MNHNY, SVGAGI (reference sequence). CDR3 amino acids: CASSPGTGLIAEAFF. The CDR3 region has the DNA TGTGCCAGCAGTCCCGGGACAGGACTGATTGCTGAAGCTTTCTTT.

The V and J genes are TRBV28 and TRBJ1-2; 8 nucleotides match TRBD1. The trim removed 5 bases at V and 4 bases at J, leaving 18 bases unmatched. This CDR3 is 18 amino acids long. From germline, CDR1 is MDHEN and CDR2 SYDVKM. This chain's CDR3 is CASSTTSQGTGGIYGYTF. The CDR3 region has the DNA TGTGCCAGCAGTACGACAAGCCAGGGCACAGGGGGTATCTATGGCTACACCTTC.

The J gene is TRBJ2-1, the V gene TRBV7-3, with 8 bases fitting TRBD2. V shed 4 bases, J shed 9 bases, and the junction held 8 bases outside the gene matches. In germline, CDR1 is SGHTA, CDR2 FQGTGA. The CDR3 is 14 amino acids. The CDR3 reads CASSSPGLGTEQFF. The CDR3 nucleotides read TGTGCCAGCAGCTCACCGGGACTAGGCACTGAGCAGTTCTTC.

This chain uses TRBV27 with TRBJ1-4; weak D call: TRBD1 (6 bases). Trimming left V 6 bases short and J 3 bases short, with 14 bases between. Germline V gene lookup returns CDR1 MNHEY and CDR2 SMNVEV (reference sequence). The CDR3 has 15 amino acids. CDR3 loop: CASSSAGAANEKLFF. CDR3 sequence (DNA): TGTGCCAGCAGCTCTGCGGGGGCCGCTAATGAAAAACTGTTTTTT. Drawing the rest from reference TRBV27 and TRBJ1-4, the complete variable domain is EAQVTQNPRYLITVTGKKLTVTCSQNMNHEYMSWYRQDPGLGLRQIYYSMNVEVTDKGDVPEGYKVSRKEKRNFPLILESPSPNQTSLYFCASSSAGAANEKLFFGSGTQLSVL.